This TCR beta chain was sequenced during a study of vaccination and CD4 T cells after COVID-19. Turning to the study itself: Post-COVID sampling occurred a median about 100 days after diagnosis (range 35 to 161).

Documented treatment: approximately nine-day PBMC culture with coronavirus spike peptide pools or control peptides (ViraFEST assay). The ViraFEST method relied on peptide pools to expand antigen-specific T cells, followed by TCR sequencing. Cultured CD4+ T cell DNA underwent sequencing with the Oncomine TCR Beta short-read assay. From the PCR reads, TCRdb called clonotypes with MiXCR, one entry per CDR3 protein. The table has approximately 9,600 distinct CDR3 sequences, around half seen once; the top ten hold less than 25%. CDR1 and CDR2 (germline): SGHTA, FQGNSA. CDR3 size: 14 residues. The germline V and J ends were trimmed by 4 bases and 9 bases, with 16 bases remaining between them. Worth noting for this clonotype: Antigen unknown.

The rearrangement uses TRBV7-2 and TRBJ2-4; TRBD2 might be the D (5 bases). Input material: CD4+ T cells from blood, cultured in vitro. The origin of this receptor is a human donor who had recovered from COVID-19. In nucleotides, the CDR3 is TGTGCCAGCAGCTGGGATGAGACTACTCGCATTCAGTACTTC. Translated, it gives CASSWDETTRIQYF. Full variable domain (outside the CDR3, taken from reference TRBV7-2 and TRBJ2-4): GAGVSQSPSNKVTEKGKDVELRCDPISGHTALYWYRQSLGQGLEFLIYFQGNSAPDKSGLPSDRFSAERTGGSVSTLTIQRTQQEDSAVYLCASSWDETTRIQYFGAGTRLSVL.